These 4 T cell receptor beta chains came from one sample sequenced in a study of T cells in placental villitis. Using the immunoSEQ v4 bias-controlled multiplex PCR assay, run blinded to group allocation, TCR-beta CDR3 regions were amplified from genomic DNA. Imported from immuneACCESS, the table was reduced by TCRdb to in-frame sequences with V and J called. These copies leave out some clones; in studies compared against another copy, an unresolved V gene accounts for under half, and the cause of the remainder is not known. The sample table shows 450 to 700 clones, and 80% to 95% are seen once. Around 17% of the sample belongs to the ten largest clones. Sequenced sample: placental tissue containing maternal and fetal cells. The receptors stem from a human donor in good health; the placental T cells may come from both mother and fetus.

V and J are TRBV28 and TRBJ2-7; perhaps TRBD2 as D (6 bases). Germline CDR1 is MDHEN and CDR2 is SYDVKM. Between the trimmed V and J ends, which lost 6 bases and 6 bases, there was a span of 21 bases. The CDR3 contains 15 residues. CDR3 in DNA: TGTGCCAGCAGCCATAGGGACTCCACAAAAGGCGAGCAGTACTTC. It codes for CASSHRDSTKGEQYF.

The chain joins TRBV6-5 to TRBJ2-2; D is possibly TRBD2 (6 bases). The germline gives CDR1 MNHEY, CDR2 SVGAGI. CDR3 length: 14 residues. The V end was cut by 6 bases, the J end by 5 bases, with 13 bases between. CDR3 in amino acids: CASRGPGGTGELFF. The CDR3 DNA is TGTGCCAGCAGGGGACCCGGGGGAACCGGGGAGCTGTTTTTT.

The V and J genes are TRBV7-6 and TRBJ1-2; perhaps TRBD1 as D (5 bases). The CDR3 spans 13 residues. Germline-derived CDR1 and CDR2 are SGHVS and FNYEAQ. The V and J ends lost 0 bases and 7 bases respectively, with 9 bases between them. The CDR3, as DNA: TGTGCCAGCAGCTTAGCGGGCGGGGCTGGCTACACCTTC. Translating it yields CASSLAGGAGYTF.

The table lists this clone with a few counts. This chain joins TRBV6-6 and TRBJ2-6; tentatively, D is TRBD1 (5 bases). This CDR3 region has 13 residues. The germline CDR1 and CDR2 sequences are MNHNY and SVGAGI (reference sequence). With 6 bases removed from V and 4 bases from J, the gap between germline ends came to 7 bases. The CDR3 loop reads CASRYRGANVLTF. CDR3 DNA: TGTGCCAGCAGATACAGGGGGGCCAACGTCCTGACTTTC.